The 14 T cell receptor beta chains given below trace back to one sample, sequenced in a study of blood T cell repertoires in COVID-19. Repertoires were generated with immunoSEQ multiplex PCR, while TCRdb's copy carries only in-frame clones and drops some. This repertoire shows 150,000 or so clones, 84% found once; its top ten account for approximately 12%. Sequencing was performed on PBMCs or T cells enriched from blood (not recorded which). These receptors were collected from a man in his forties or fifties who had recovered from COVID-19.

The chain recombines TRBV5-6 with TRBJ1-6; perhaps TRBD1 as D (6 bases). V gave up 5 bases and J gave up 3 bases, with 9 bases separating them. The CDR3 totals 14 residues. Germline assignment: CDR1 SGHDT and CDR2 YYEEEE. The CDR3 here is CASRIQGYNSPLHF. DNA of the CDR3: TGTGCCAGCAGAATACAGGGCTATAATTCACCCCTCCACTTT.

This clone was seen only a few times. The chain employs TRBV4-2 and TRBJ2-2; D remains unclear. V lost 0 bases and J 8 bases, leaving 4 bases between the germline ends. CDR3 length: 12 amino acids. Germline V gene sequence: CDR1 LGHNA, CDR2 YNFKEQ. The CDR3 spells CASSQDEGELFF. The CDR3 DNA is TGTGCCAGCAGCCAAGATGAGGGGGAGCTGTTTTTT.

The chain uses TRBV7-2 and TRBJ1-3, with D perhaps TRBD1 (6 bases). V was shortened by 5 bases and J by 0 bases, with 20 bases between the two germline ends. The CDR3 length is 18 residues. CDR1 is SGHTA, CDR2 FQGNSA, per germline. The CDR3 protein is CASSIRDTYTLSGNTIYF. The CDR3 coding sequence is TGTGCCAGCAGCATCCGGGACACCTATACTCTCTCTGGAAACACCATATATTTT.

This chain's CDR3 is CSASAMSGGAGEQFF. CDR3 DNA sequence: TGCAGTGCTAGTGCCATGAGCGGGGGGGCCGGTGAGCAGTTCTTC. This chain connects TRBV20-1 to TRBJ2-1; 10 bases are a match to TRBD2. From germline, CDR1 is DFQATT and CDR2 SNEGSKA (reference sequence). There are 15 residues in the CDR3. V gave up 3 bases and J gave up 9 bases; unmatched junction bases: 11.

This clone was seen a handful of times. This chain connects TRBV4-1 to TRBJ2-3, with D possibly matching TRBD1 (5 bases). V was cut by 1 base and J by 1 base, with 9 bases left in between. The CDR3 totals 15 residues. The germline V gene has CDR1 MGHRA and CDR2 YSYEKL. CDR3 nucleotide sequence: TGCGCCAGCAGCCAAGTGGGGCTTGGCACAGATACGCAGTATTTT. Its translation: CASSQVGLGTDTQYF.

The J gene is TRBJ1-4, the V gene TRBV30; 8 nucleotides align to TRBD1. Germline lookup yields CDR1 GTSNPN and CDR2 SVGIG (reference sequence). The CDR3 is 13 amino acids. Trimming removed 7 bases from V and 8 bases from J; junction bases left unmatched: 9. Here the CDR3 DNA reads TGTGCCTACTTGGGGACAGGCCTCGAAAAACTGTTTTTT. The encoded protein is CAYLGTGLEKLFF.

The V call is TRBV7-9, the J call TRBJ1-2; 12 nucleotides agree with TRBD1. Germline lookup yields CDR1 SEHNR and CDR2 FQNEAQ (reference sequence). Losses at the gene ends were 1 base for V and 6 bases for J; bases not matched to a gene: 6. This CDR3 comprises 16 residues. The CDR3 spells CASSLVSGQGAHGYTF. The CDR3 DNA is TGTGCCAGCAGCTTAGTATCGGGACAGGGGGCCCATGGCTACACCTTC.

The CDR3 DNA reads as TGTGCCAGCAGCTTTCTTGCGGGCCAAGATACGCAGTATTTT. As protein: CASSFLAGQDTQYF. This rearrangement joins TRBV7-3 to TRBJ2-3, with D perhaps matching TRBD2 (5 bases). Germline V gives CDR1 SGHTA, CDR2 FQGTGA. This CDR3 comprises 14 residues. V lost 3 bases and J 5 bases, leaving 12 bases between the germline ends.

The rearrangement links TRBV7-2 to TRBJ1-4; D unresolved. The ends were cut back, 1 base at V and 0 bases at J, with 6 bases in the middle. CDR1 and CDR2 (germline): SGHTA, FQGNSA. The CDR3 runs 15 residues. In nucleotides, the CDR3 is TGTGCCAGCAGCTTAGTCGCAGCAACTAATGAAAAACTGTTTTTT. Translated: CASSLVAATNEKLFF. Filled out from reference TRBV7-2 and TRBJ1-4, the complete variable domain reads GAGVSQSPSNKVTEKGKDVELRCDPISGHTALYWYRQSLGQGLEFLIYFQGNSAPDKSGLPSDRFSAERTGGSVSTLTIQRTQQEDSAVYLCASSLVAATNEKLFFGSGTQLSVL.

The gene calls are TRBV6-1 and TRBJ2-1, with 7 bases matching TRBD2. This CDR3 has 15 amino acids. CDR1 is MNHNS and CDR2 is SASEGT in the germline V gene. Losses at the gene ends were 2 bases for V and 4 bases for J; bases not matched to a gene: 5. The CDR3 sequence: CASSERSGEYNEQFF. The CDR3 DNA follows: TGTGCCAGCAGTGAACGAAGCGGGGAGTACAATGAGCAGTTCTTC.

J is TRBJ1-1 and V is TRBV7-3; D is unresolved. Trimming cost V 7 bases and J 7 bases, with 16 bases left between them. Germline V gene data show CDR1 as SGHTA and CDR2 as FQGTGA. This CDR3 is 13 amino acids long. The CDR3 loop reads CASKPHGSGEAFF. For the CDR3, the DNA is TGTGCCAGCAAACCCCATGGGTCAGGTGAAGCTTTCTTT.

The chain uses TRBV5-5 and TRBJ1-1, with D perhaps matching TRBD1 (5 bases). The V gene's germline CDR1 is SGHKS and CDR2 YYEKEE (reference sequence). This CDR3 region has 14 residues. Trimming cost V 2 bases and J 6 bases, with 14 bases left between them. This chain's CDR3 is CASSFGRGGAEAFF. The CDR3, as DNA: TGTGCCAGCAGCTTTGGGAGGGGAGGTGCTGAAGCTTTCTTT.

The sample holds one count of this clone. CDR3 sequence reads: CASSGQLANTGELFF. The DNA of the CDR3 is TGCGCCAGCAGTGGACAGCTCGCGAACACCGGGGAGCTGTTTTTT. The genes are TRBV10-2 and TRBJ2-2, with a possible D match to TRBD1 (5 bases). The germline V and J ends were trimmed by 4 bases and 0 bases, with 9 bases remaining between them. CDR1 and CDR2 (germline): WSHSY, SAAADI. This CDR3 is built from 15 residues.

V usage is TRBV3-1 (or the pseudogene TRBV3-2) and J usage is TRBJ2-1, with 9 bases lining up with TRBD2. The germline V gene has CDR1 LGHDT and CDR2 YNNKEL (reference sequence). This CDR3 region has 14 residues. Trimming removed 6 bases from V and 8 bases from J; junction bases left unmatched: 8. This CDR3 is CASRRLAGPDEQFF. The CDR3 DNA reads TGTGCCAGCAGGCGCCTAGCGGGGCCGGATGAGCAGTTCTTC.